This passage covers 32 T cell receptor beta chains from one sample sequenced in a study of T cell responses to AZD1222 COVID-19 vaccine (dated by TCRdb to 2020 to 2022). The meaning of the sample's time point label: about 28 days (+/-7) after the second vaccine dose. The library was generated by the immunoSEQ multiplex PCR assay. TCRdb obtained this table from immuneACCESS and retained in-frame rearrangements with V and J assigned. These tables miss some clones; where compared with another copy, unresolved V genes account for less than half of the shortfall, and the remainder is unexplained. This sample is represented by roughly 75,000 clones; around 86% of them were singletons. The ten most abundant clones make up less than 20% of the sample. The specimen was peripheral blood, collected 28 days after the second AZD1222 dose. These receptors were collected from an adult who received the AZD1222 COVID-19 vaccine.

This chain connects TRBV6-5 to TRBJ2-3, with TRBD2 matching 7 bases. From germline, CDR1 is MNHEY and CDR2 SVGAGI. With 6 bases clipped from V and 1 base from J, the junction kept 7 bases outside the gene matches. This CDR3 has 15 residues. The CDR3 loop is CASRSGGGGTDTQYF. CDR3 sequence (DNA): TGTGCCAGCAGGTCGGGTGGGGGGGGCACAGATACGCAGTATTTT.

The J gene is TRBJ1-1, the V gene TRBV5-8; a weak D match, TRBD1 (6 bases). V lost 4 bases and J 9 bases, leaving 13 bases between the germline ends. The CDR3 has 12 residues. CDR1 and CDR2 from the germline V gene are SGHTS and YDEGEE. CDR3: CASSLGQRQAFF. The CDR3 bases are TGTGCCAGCAGCCTCGGACAGCGCCAAGCTTTCTTT.

The V and J genes are TRBV6-5 and TRBJ1-1; no reliable D call. This CDR3 comprises 15 residues. Trimming pared 0 bases from V and 1 base from J, leaving 9 bases between. Per germline, CDR1 MNHEY and CDR2 SVGAGI. DNA of the CDR3: TGTGCCAGCAGTTACTCAAACACGGGGAACACTGAAGCTTTCTTT. It specifies CASSYSNTGNTEAFF.

The chain links TRBV3-1 (or the pseudogene TRBV3-2) to TRBJ2-7; D unclear. The CDR3 is 13 residues long. Per the germline V gene, CDR1 is LGHDT and CDR2 is YNNKEL (reference sequence). The ends were cut back, 4 bases at V and 2 bases at J, with 9 bases in the middle. The CDR3 DNA reads TGTGCCAGCAGCCGCCTAATTCCCTACGAGCAGTACTTC. This gives the protein CASSRLIPYEQYF.

The chain links TRBV5-4 to TRBJ2-3; D is possibly TRBD2 (5 bases). The V gene's germline CDR1 is SGHNT and CDR2 YYREEE (reference sequence). V was shortened by 4 bases and J by 4 bases, with 16 bases between the two germline ends. The length of the CDR3 is 15 residues. The CDR3 region has the DNA TGTGCCAGCAGCCCCGCCACGGGGATCTCAGATACGCAGTATTTT. Its protein is CASSPATGISDTQYF.

This clone has just one count. This chain joins TRBV5-4 and TRBJ2-5; 8 bases map to TRBD2. The trim removed 2 bases at V and 1 base at J, leaving 4 bases unmatched. There are 15 residues in the CDR3. Germline V gene data show CDR1 as SGHNT and CDR2 as YYREEE (reference sequence). In DNA form, the CDR3 reads TGTGCCAGCAGCTTCACGGGGGGGCCCCAAGAGACCCAGTACTTC. The encoded protein is CASSFTGGPQETQYF.

The chain links TRBV7-2 to TRBJ2-5; D is ambiguous. The CDR3 spans 13 residues. Germline values: CDR1 SGHTA, CDR2 FQGNSA. V lost 5 bases and J 2 bases, leaving 9 bases between the germline ends. The CDR3 protein is CASSPLRQETQYF. In DNA, the CDR3 is TGTGCCAGCAGCCCCCTAAGGCAAGAGACCCAGTACTTC.

The rearrangement uses TRBV5-1 and TRBJ1-3, with TRBD1 as a possible D gene (5 bases). The ends were cut back, 4 bases at V and 2 bases at J, with 13 bases in the middle. The CDR3 contains 15 residues. Germline V gives CDR1 SGHRS, CDR2 YFSETQ. The CDR3 protein is CASSRDSSPGNTIYF. The CDR3, as DNA: TGCGCCAGCAGCCGTGACAGCTCACCTGGAAACACCATATATTTT.

The chain employs TRBV5-4 and TRBJ1-1, with 7 bases aligning to TRBD1. V dropped 3 bases and J dropped 1; count of bases not matched to a gene: 9. The CDR3 has 16 residues. Germline V gene data show CDR1 as SGHNT and CDR2 as YYREEE (reference sequence). The CDR3 spells CASSSDRVRRNTEAFF. CDR3 nucleotides: TGTGCCAGCAGCTCTGACAGGGTGAGGAGGAACACTGAAGCTTTCTTT.

The chain carries TRBV20-1 and TRBJ2-7; D call uncertain. The V end lost 3 bases, the J end lost 2 bases, and 11 bases lay between the germline ends. The CDR3 runs 13 residues. Germline V gives CDR1 DFQATT, CDR2 SNEGSKA (reference sequence). CDR3 coding DNA: TGCAGTGCTAGTAGGGATCAAACCTACGAGCAGTACTTC. Its protein is CSASRDQTYEQYF.

The chain uses TRBV19 and TRBJ2-6, with D unresolved. The CDR3 is made up of 15 amino acids. Per the germline V gene, CDR1 is LNHDA and CDR2 is SQIVND (reference sequence). Trimming took 5 bases from V and 4 from J, leaving 12 bases between them. CDR3 DNA: TGTGCCAGTAGTGCCGCGCGGCCAGGGGCCAACGTCCTGACTTTC. Translating it yields CASSAARPGANVLTF.

This chain connects TRBV14 to TRBJ2-1, with TRBD1 matching 7 bases. Germline loops: CDR1 SGHDN, CDR2 FVKESK. The CDR3 length is 14 residues. J was trimmed by 3 bases and V by 5 bases; bases with no gene match: 4. In nucleotides, the CDR3 is TGTGCCAGCAGCAAAAACAGGGGCTACAATGAGCAGTTCTTC. Its protein is CASSKNRGYNEQFF.

The chain joins TRBV30 to TRBJ1-2; D is possibly TRBD1 (5 bases). The CDR3 contains 12 residues. V dropped 5 bases and J dropped 8 bases, with 15 bases sitting between them. Germline assignment: CDR1 GTSNPN and CDR2 SVGIG (reference sequence). In DNA, the CDR3 is TGTGCCTGGGGGGGGACGATGGGAGGCTACACCTTC. Translation: CAWGGTMGGYTF. Variable domain in full (rest from reference TRBV30 and TRBJ1-2): SQTIHQWPATLVQPVGSPLSLECTVEGTSNPNLYWYRQAAGRGLQLLFYSVGIGQISSEVPQNLSASRPQDRQFILSSKKLLLSDSGFYLCAWGGTMGGYTFGSGTRLTVV.

V usage is TRBV24-1 and J usage is TRBJ2-3; no clear D gene. CDR3 size: 14 residues. Germline CDR1 KGHDR, CDR2 SFDVKD. Trimming pared 4 bases from V and 0 bases from J, leaving 7 bases between. The chain's CDR3 is CATSDTASTDTQYF. For the CDR3, the DNA is TGTGCCACCAGTGACACGGCCAGCACAGATACGCAGTATTTT.

This chain links TRBV5-4 with TRBJ1-1; D call uncertain. The CDR3 is made up of 15 amino acids. CDR1 and CDR2 (germline): SGHNT, YYREEE (reference sequence). The V gene lost 5 bases and the J gene lost 3 bases, with 17 bases spanning the gap. CDR3 nucleotide sequence: TGTGCCAGCAGTCTTAGCGGCGCCGGGCACACTGAAGCTTTCTTT. As protein: CASSLSGAGHTEAFF.

This chain links TRBV18 with TRBJ1-5, with TRBD1 matching over 8 bases. The ends lost 5 bases at V and 6 bases at J; junction bases unmatched: 6. The CDR3 length is 14 residues. Germline lookup yields CDR1 KGHSH and CDR2 LQKENI. The CDR3: CASSDRTGPQPQHF. In nucleotides, the CDR3 is TGTGCCAGCTCAGACCGGACAGGGCCTCAGCCCCAGCATTTT.

This chain uses TRBV7-9 with TRBJ1-1; TRBD1 might be the D (5 bases). Trimming pared 4 bases from V and 2 bases from J, leaving 11 bases between. The germline gives CDR1 SEHNR, CDR2 FQNEAQ (reference sequence). There are 14 residues in the CDR3. The CDR3 reads CASSSRQSNTEAFF. CDR3 bases: TGTGCCAGCAGCTCAAGACAGAGCAACACTGAAGCTTTCTTT. The complete variable domain, with remaining parts taken from reference TRBV7-9 and TRBJ1-1, reads DTGVSQNPRHKITKRGQNVTFRCDPISEHNRLYWYRQTLGQGPEFLTYFQNEAQLEKSRLLSDRFSAERPKGSFSTLEIQRTEQGDSAMYLCASSSRQSNTEAFFGQGTRLTVV.

This chain uses TRBV19 with TRBJ1-4; D may be TRBD1 (6 bases). The CDR3 totals 15 residues. V was shortened by 9 bases and J by 10 bases, with 24 bases between the two germline ends. The germline V gene encodes CDR1 LNHDA and CDR2 SQIVND (reference sequence). CDR3 nucleotide sequence: TGTGCCAGCGAAAGGGGGGGACCCGTCGAAGGAAAACTGTTTTTT. This sequence encodes CASERGGPVEGKLFF.

CDR3 amino acids: CSASGGGASTDTQYF. As DNA, the CDR3 is TGCAGTGCTAGTGGGGGGGGAGCGAGCACAGATACGCAGTATTTT. The chain uses TRBV20-1 and TRBJ2-3; TRBD2 matches 7 bases. Per the germline V gene, CDR1 is DFQATT and CDR2 is SNEGSKA (reference sequence). The CDR3 spans 15 residues. The J segment lost 0 bases and the V segment lost 3 bases, leaving 6 bases of the junction unmatched.

The chain uses TRBV7-9 and TRBJ1-2, with D perhaps matching TRBD1 (5 bases). The V gene lost 3 bases and the J gene lost 8 bases, with 13 bases spanning the gap. The CDR3 consists of 13 residues. Germline V gene data show CDR1 as SEHNR and CDR2 as FQNEAQ (reference sequence). The DNA of the CDR3 is TGTGCCAGCAGCTTCAATGAGCAGGGCGGCTACACCTTC. Amino acid sequence: CASSFNEQGGYTF.

This clone was observed a single time. This CDR3 reads CASSFLAGNTGELFF. CDR3 sequence (DNA): TGTGCCAGCAGCTTCCTAGCGGGGAACACCGGGGAGCTGTTTTTT. The chain combines TRBV7-2 with TRBJ2-2; 8 positions match TRBD2. V dropped 3 bases and J dropped 1; count of bases not matched to a gene: 1. CDR3 length equals 15 residues. CDR1 SGHTA and CDR2 FQGNSA come from the germline V gene.

CDR3 bases: TGTGCCAGCAGCCCCGGGGGAGGCGTGGGGGCCAAAAACATTCAGTACTTC. It translates to CASSPGGGVGAKNIQYF. The chain is built from TRBV7-9 and TRBJ2-4, with D perhaps TRBD2 (6 bases). The V gene lost 5 bases and the J gene lost 1 base, with 18 bases spanning the gap. The germline V gene has CDR1 SEHNR and CDR2 FQNEAQ (reference sequence). CDR3 length: 17 amino acids.

The chain uses TRBV5-5 and TRBJ2-7; TRBD1 matches at 7 bases. The V segment lost 3 bases and the J segment 3 bases; nucleotides outside the gene matches: 6. CDR1 and CDR2 (germline): SGHKS, YYEKEE (reference sequence). This CDR3 contains 14 residues. This CDR3 is CASSYEDRFYEQYF. As DNA, the CDR3 is TGTGCCAGCAGCTATGAGGACAGGTTCTACGAGCAGTACTTC.

The rearrangement links TRBV28 to TRBJ1-6; D uncertain. Germline V gene sequence: CDR1 MDHEN, CDR2 SYDVKM. Trimming left V 6 bases short and J 6 bases short, with 15 bases between. CDR3 length equals 15 residues. CDR3 in amino acids: CASRLRDAGNSPLHF. The CDR3 DNA sequence: TGTGCCAGCAGACTAAGAGACGCCGGTAATTCACCCCTCCACTTT. Complete variable domain (other parts from reference TRBV28 and TRBJ1-6): DVKVTQSSRYLVKRTGEKVFLECVQDMDHENMFWYRQDPGLGLRLIYFSYDVKMKEKGDIPEGYSVSREKKERFSLILESASTNQTSMYLCASRLRDAGNSPLHFGNGTRLTVT.

V gene TRBV12-2 combines with J gene TRBJ2-2; the table assigns TRBD1, which was not confirmed against the DNA. TRBV12-2 is a documented pseudogene. This CDR3 region has 16 residues. The CDR3 DNA is TGTGCAAGTCGCTTCATAGAGGGGGCGCCCACCGGGGAGCTGTTTTTT. Its translation is CASRFIEGAPTGELFF.

The V call is TRBV3-1 (or the pseudogene TRBV3-2), the J call TRBJ2-3, with D perhaps matching TRBD2 (5 bases). The germline gives CDR1 LGHDT, CDR2 YNNKEL (reference sequence). V lost 4 bases, J lost 2 bases, and 16 bases lay in between. This CDR3 is built from 16 residues. The CDR3 region is CASSPSSTGYTDTQYF. For the CDR3, the DNA is TGTGCCAGCAGCCCATCTTCCACGGGGTACACAGATACGCAGTATTTT.

The chain employs TRBV28 and TRBJ1-2, with D unresolved. Per the germline V gene, CDR1 is MDHEN and CDR2 is SYDVKM. This CDR3 is 11 amino acids long. The V and J ends lost 4 bases and 11 bases respectively, with 11 bases between them. CDR3 sequence reads: CASSSMLGYTF. The CDR3 DNA is TGTGCCAGCAGTTCAATGCTCGGGTACACCTTC.

Here the CDR3 DNA reads TGTGCCAGCAGTTCGGACATCCACACTGAAGCTTTCTTT. It specifies CASSSDIHTEAFF. This rearrangement joins TRBV6-5 to TRBJ1-1; weak D call: TRBD1 (5 bases). Trimming removed 4 bases at V and 3 bases at J, with 9 bases between. The CDR3 is 13 residues long. Germline assignment: CDR1 MNHEY and CDR2 SVGAGI.

J is TRBJ1-2 and V is TRBV6-6; tentative D call: TRBD1 (5 bases). V lost 5 bases and J 2 bases, leaving 6 bases between the germline ends. Per germline, CDR1 MNHNY and CDR2 SVGAGI (reference sequence). CDR3 length: 12 residues. The CDR3 protein is CASSDRNYGYTF. The DNA for the CDR3 is TGTGCCAGCAGTGACAGAAACTATGGCTACACCTTC.

The V and J genes are TRBV19 and TRBJ2-3; 7 nucleotides agree with TRBD2. The germline V gene encodes CDR1 LNHDA and CDR2 SQIVND (reference sequence). This CDR3 region has 15 residues. Germline trimming cut 6 bases from V and 2 bases from J; bases unmatched to any gene: 8. The CDR3 DNA reads TGTGCCAGTAGCCAACGGGGGGTTTACACAGATACGCAGTATTTT. Translated, it gives CASSQRGVYTDTQYF.

The V gene is TRBV19, the J gene TRBJ2-7; 8 nucleotides align to TRBD2. CDR1 is LNHDA, CDR2 SQIVND, per germline (reference sequence). The CDR3 extends over 14 amino acids. V shed 5 bases, J shed 4 bases, and the junction held 7 bases outside the gene matches. This chain's CDR3 is CASSRRGAGYEQYF. The CDR3 bases are TGTGCCAGTAGTCGGCGGGGGGCGGGTTACGAGCAGTACTTC.

CDR3 DNA: TGTGCCAGCAGTTCAGCTTTCTTT. Amino acids: CASSSAFF. J is TRBJ1-1 and V is TRBV2, with D uncertain. The V end lost 5 bases, the J end lost 10 bases, and 2 bases lay between the germline ends. The CDR3 extends over 8 amino acids. The germline V gene has CDR1 SNHLY and CDR2 FYNNEI.